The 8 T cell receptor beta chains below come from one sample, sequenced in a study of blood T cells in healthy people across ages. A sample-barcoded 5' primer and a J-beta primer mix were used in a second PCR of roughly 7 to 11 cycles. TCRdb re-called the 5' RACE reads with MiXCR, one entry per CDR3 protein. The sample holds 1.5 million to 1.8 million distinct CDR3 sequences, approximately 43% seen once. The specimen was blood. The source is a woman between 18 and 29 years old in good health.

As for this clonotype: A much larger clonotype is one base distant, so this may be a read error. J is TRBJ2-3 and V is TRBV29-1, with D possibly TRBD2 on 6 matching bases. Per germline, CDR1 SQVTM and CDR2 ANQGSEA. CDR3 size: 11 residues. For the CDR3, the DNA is TGCGGGGGGAAATTCACAGGTACGCAGTATTTT. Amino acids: CGGKFTGTQYF.

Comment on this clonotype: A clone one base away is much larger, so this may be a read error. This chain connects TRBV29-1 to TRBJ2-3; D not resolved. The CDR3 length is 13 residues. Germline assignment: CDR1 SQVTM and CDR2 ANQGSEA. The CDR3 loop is CSVEPRTPDTRYF. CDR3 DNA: TGCAGCGTTGAACCTAGGACCCCAGATACGCGGTATTTT.

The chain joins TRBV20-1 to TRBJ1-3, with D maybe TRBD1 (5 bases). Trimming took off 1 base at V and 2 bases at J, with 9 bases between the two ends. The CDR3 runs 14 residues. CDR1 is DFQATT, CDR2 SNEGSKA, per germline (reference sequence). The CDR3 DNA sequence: TGCAGTGCTAGAGTCGCACAGGCTGGAAACACCATATATTTT. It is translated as CSARVAQAGNTIYF.

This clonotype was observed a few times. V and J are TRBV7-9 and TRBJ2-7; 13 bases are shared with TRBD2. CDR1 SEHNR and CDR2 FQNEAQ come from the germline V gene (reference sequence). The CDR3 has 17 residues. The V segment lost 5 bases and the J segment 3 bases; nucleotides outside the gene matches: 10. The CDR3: CASSNLLAGGGFYEQYF. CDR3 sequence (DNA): TGTGCCAGCAGCAATCTACTAGCGGGAGGGGGTTTCTACGAGCAGTACTTC.

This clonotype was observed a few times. CDR3 nucleotides: TGTGCCAGCAGGAGACAGGGAACTAATGGCTACACCTTC. It is translated as CASRRQGTNGYTF. The chain links TRBV6-2 or TRBV6-3 to TRBJ1-2, with TRBD1 matching 7 bases. The CDR3 has 13 residues. V lost 6 bases and J lost 6; bases outside the gene matches: 7. CDR1 is MNHEY, CDR2 SVGEGT, per germline.

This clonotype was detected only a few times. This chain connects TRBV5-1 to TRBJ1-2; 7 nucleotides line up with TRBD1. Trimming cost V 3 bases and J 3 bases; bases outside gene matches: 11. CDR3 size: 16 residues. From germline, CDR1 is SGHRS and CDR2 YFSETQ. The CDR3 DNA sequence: TGCGCCAGCAGCTCCTCTACGGACAGGACCCACTATGGCTACACCTTC. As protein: CASSSSTDRTHYGYTF.

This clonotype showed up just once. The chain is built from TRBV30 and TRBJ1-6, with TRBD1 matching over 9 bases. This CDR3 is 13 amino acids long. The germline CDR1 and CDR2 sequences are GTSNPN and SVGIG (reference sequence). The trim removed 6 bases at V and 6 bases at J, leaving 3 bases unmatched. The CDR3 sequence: CACGTGINSPLHF. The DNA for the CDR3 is TGTGCCTGCGGGACAGGGATTAATTCACCCCTCCACTTT.

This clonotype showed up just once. CDR3: CATRGSLGGELFF. CDR3 nucleotides: TGTGCCACCCGAGGATCCCTGGGCGGGGAGCTGTTTTTT. V usage is TRBV10-3 and J usage is TRBJ2-2; D not resolved. The ends were cut back, 10 bases at V and 7 bases at J, with 16 bases in the middle. The germline gives CDR1 ENHRY, CDR2 SYGVKD. The CDR3 runs 13 residues.